Below are 5 T cell receptor beta chains sequenced from a single sample in a study of identical twins. TCRdb passed the 5' RACE reads through MiXCR, listing each CDR3 protein once. Here the sample spans about 720,000 distinct CDR3 sequences, around 8.6% being singletons. These sequences were also reported in another study, on yellow fever vaccine responses in identical twins.

Sequencing was carried out using PBMCs. The receptors stem from a woman aged 18 to 35 in good health.

The rearrangement joins TRBV7-2 to TRBJ1-2, with 8 bases fitting TRBD1. CDR3 length: 16 amino acids. Germline CDR1 is SGHTA and CDR2 is FQGNSA. With 1 base clipped from V and 4 bases from J, the junction kept 8 bases outside the gene matches. Here the CDR3 reads CASSLEIGQGAYGYTF. CDR3 bases: TGTGCCAGCAGCTTAGAGATCGGACAGGGAGCCTATGGCTACACCTTC.

This clonotype was picked up many times. The chain uses TRBV12-3 or TRBV12-4 and TRBJ2-7; D perhaps matches TRBD2 (6 bases). The ends were cut back, 6 bases at V and 2 bases at J, with 20 bases in the middle. CDR3 length: 16 amino acids. CDR3 protein: CASSLGLGGLTYEQYF. The CDR3 coding sequence is TGTGCCAGCAGCTTGGGTTTGGGGGGTTTAACCTACGAGCAGTACTTC.

This clonotype was detected a few times. This rearrangement joins TRBV27 to TRBJ2-3; 8 bases align to TRBD1. In germline, CDR1 is MNHEY, CDR2 SMNVEV (reference sequence). The CDR3 is 15 amino acids. The junction had 8 bases not matched to a gene; V was cut back by 5 bases and J by 4 bases. The CDR3, as DNA: TGTGCCAGCAGTGTCAGGGGGCCTTCCGCAGATACGCAGTATTTT. It translates to CASSVRGPSADTQYF.

The V and J genes are TRBV20-1 and TRBJ2-1; TRBD2 is a possible D gene (6 bases). The ends were cut back, 0 bases at V and 7 bases at J, with 7 bases in the middle. This CDR3 is built from 12 residues. The V gene's germline CDR1 is DFQATT and CDR2 SNEGSKA (reference sequence). CDR3 nucleotides: TGCAGTGCTAGAGATGGGGGGAATGAGCAGTTCTTC. This encodes CSARDGGNEQFF.

This clonotype was counted a few times. The chain recombines TRBV5-1 with TRBJ1-1; maybe TRBD1 (5 bases). This CDR3 region has 16 residues. Germline CDR1 reads SGHRS; CDR2 reads YFSETQ. Deletions cut 3 bases from V and 1 base from J, with 16 bases between. CDR3 sequence (DNA): TGCGCCAGCAGCTGGGGGACTTTCGGGGGGAACACTGAAGCTTTCTTT. As protein: CASSWGTFGGNTEAFF.